This T cell receptor (beta chain) was identified during a study of T cells after yellow fever vaccination. General study results and limits: A faster peak, day 5 versus 15, was reached by the weaker secondary response. Most clones from primary vaccination were detected again post-booster (roughly 96% CD4, roughly 85% CD8).

J lost 5 bases, V lost 5 bases, and 10 bases had no gene match. The length of the CDR3 is 14 residues. CDR1 DFQATT and CDR2 SNEGSKA come from the germline V gene (reference sequence). TCRdb re-derived calls from the 5' RACE reads in MiXCR, one entry per CDR3 protein. This table holds approximately 550,000 distinct CDR3 sequences, over 15% found once. This clonotype has a handful of counts. The antigen remains undetermined. This clonotype was sampled from a man aged 25-40 years who received the YFV17D yellow fever vaccine. The sequencing here drew on PBMCs, taken 15 days after the yellow fever booster vaccination. The chain carries TRBV20-1 and TRBJ2-3; 7 bases fit TRBD2. The CDR3 nucleotides read TGCAGTGCTCGGAGGGGAGGGCCAAGAGATACGCAGTATTTT. It codes for CSARRGGPRDTQYF.